The 16 T cell receptor beta chains below come from one sample, sequenced in a study of shared T cell receptors in the human thymus. Profiled with immunoSEQ multiplex PCR; TCRdb holds only in-frame clones, not every one. Of some 700,000 clones detected, approximately 85% appear once; the ten largest clones hold more than 0.008%. These data are also associated with another study on human thymus T cells.

Sequences were obtained from thymocytes. The receptors were gathered from a girl in the first two years of life with a congenital heart defect.

This chain joins TRBV28 and TRBJ1-1; D unclear. With 6 bases removed from V and 7 bases from J, the gap between germline ends came to 12 bases. The CDR3 length is 12 residues. The germline V gene encodes CDR1 MDHEN and CDR2 SYDVKM. This CDR3 reads CASSFQEIEAFF. The CDR3, as DNA: TGTGCCAGCAGCTTCCAAGAGATTGAAGCTTTCTTT.

V gene TRBV25-1 combines with J gene TRBJ2-7; TRBD2 is a possible D gene (6 bases). V shed 4 bases and J shed 4 bases, with 20 bases lying between them. The CDR3 loop spans 16 amino acids. Germline V lookup: CDR1 MGHDK, CDR2 SYGVNS. In DNA, the CDR3 is TGTGCCAGCAGTGGGAGGGATCCGGACCCAGATTACGAGCAGTACTTC. It translates to CASSGRDPDPDYEQYF.

Comments on this clone: A read error may account for a junction end that differs from germline. Other DNA sequences in the sample encode the same CDR3. The CDR3 spells CASSQDPGDSYNSPLHF. The CDR3 bases are TGCGCCAGCAGCCAAGATCCGGGGGACTCCTATAATTCCCCCCTCCACTTT. J is TRBJ1-6 and V is TRBV4-3; D might be TRBD1 (5 bases). The CDR3 covers 17 residues. Per the germline V gene, CDR1 is LGHNA and CDR2 is YSLEER.

The chain has TRBV2 and TRBJ1-1; no clear D. Germline V gene lookup returns CDR1 SNHLY and CDR2 FYNNEI. This CDR3 is built from 16 residues. The ends were cut back, 8 bases at V and 0 bases at J, with 19 bases in the middle. The CDR3 coding sequence is TGTGCCAGCTCTGGAGGACTACATCGGGTGAACACTGAAGCTTTCTTT. Protein product: CASSGGLHRVNTEAFF.

The rearrangement joins TRBV7-8 to TRBJ1-6; tentative D call: TRBD1 (6 bases). Germline V gene sequence: CDR1 SGHVS, CDR2 FQNEAQ. V was pared by 4 bases and J by 2 bases, with 12 bases between. There are 16 residues in the CDR3. The CDR3 nucleotides are TGTGCCAGCAGCTCTCACAGGGAACCCTATAATTCACCCCTCCACTTT. It yields the protein CASSSHREPYNSPLHF.

This chain links TRBV4-3 with TRBJ1-5, with TRBD1 as a possible D gene (5 bases). CDR1 LGHNA and CDR2 YSLEER come from the germline V gene. CDR3 size: 15 residues. V lost 0 bases, J lost 4 bases, and 10 bases lay in between. The CDR3 bases are TGCGCCAGCAGCCAAGATAGGGGAAGGAATCAGCCCCAGCATTTT. Translation gives CASSQDRGRNQPQHF.

The chain couples TRBV5-1 to TRBJ2-3; 9 nucleotides match TRBD1. With V trimmed by 2 bases and J by 6 bases, 10 bases remained unmatched. Germline loops: CDR1 SGHRS, CDR2 YFSETQ. The CDR3 is 16 residues long. CDR3: CASSLHWDREADTQYF. CDR3 in DNA: TGCGCCAGCAGCTTACACTGGGACAGGGAGGCCGATACGCAGTATTTT. Using reference TRBV5-1 and TRBJ2-3 for the parts outside the CDR3, the full variable domain is KAGVTQTPRYLIKTRGQQVTLSCSPISGHRSVSWYQQTPGQGLQFLFEYFSETQRNKGNFPGRFSGRQFSNSRSEMNVSTLELGDSALYLCASSLHWDREADTQYFGPGTRLTVL.

The V and J genes are TRBV6-1 and TRBJ2-2; TRBD1 aligns across 8 bases. V trimming: 7 bases; J trimming: 4 bases; junction bases outside the gene matches: 5. This CDR3 spans 14 amino acids. Germline values: CDR1 MNHNS, CDR2 SASEGT. The CDR3 loop is CASIGDRGTGELFF. In DNA form, the CDR3 reads TGTGCCAGCATAGGAGACAGGGGCACCGGGGAGCTGTTTTTT.

The DNA of the CDR3 is TGTGCCAGTAGGACTAGCGGGGGTATCCACAATGAGCAGTTCTTC. This codes for CASRTSGGIHNEQFF. The V gene is TRBV6-9, the J gene TRBJ2-1; TRBD2 matches 13 bases. The CDR3 has 15 residues. The germline V gene encodes CDR1 MNHGY and CDR2 SVAAGI. With V trimmed by 9 bases and J by 5 bases, 7 bases remained unmatched.

This clone was seen a single time. The rearrangement joins TRBV7-2 to TRBJ1-1; possibly TRBD1 for D (5 bases). CDR3 length: 16 amino acids. V gave up 1 base and J gave up 2 bases, with 14 bases separating them. Germline V gives CDR1 SGHTA, CDR2 FQGNSA. The CDR3 nucleotides are TGTGCCAGCAGCTTAGTTCAATGGGGACTTAACACTGAAGCTTTCTTT. It specifies CASSLVQWGLNTEAFF.

This rearrangement joins TRBV15 to TRBJ1-4, with D possibly being TRBD1 (5 bases). This CDR3 region has 14 residues. Germline V gives CDR1 LNHNV, CDR2 YYDKDF (reference sequence). V lost 5 bases and J 7 bases, leaving 14 bases between the germline ends. The CDR3 nucleotides read TGTGCCACCAGCTTGCGAGACAGACCTGAAAAACTGTTTTTT. It specifies CATSLRDRPEKLFF.

The rearrangement uses TRBV7-6 and TRBJ2-6, with a possible D match to TRBD1 (6 bases). Between the trimmed V and J ends, which lost 8 bases and 0 bases, there was a span of 17 bases. CDR1 and CDR2 (germline): SGHVS, FNYEAQ. The CDR3 is 17 amino acids. CDR3 sequence reads: CASLDRQKSSGANVLTF. CDR3 in DNA: TGTGCCAGCCTGGACAGACAAAAGAGCTCTGGGGCCAACGTCCTGACTTTC.

V usage is TRBV28 and J usage is TRBJ1-2; tentatively, D is TRBD1 (6 bases). V shed 5 bases and J shed 5 bases, with 15 bases lying between them. The germline CDR1 and CDR2 sequences are MDHEN and SYDVKM. This CDR3 is built from 14 residues. The chain's CDR3 is CASSRHRVPYGYTF. Here the CDR3 DNA reads TGTGCCAGCAGTCGTCACAGGGTTCCGTATGGCTACACCTTC.

The CDR3, as DNA: TGCGCCAGCAGCTCCCAGGGGAGGGCTAACTATGGCTACACCTTC. It specifies CASSSQGRANYGYTF. V gene TRBV5-1 combines with J gene TRBJ1-2, with D possibly matching TRBD1 (6 bases). The CDR3 consists of 15 residues. Germline CDR1 and CDR2: SGHRS and YFSETQ. Trimming pared 3 bases from V and 0 bases from J, leaving 12 bases between.

The chain couples TRBV28 to TRBJ1-1, with D perhaps matching TRBD1 (6 bases). The CDR3 covers 18 residues. Germline loops: CDR1 MDHEN, CDR2 SYDVKM. Trimming removed 1 base from V and 0 bases from J, with 18 bases in between. CDR3 sequence (DNA): TGTGCCAGCAGTTTATTCGTAGATAAGGACAGAGTGAACACTGAAGCTTTCTTT. This codes for CASSLFVDKDRVNTEAFF.

The rearrangement uses TRBV4-1 and TRBJ1-4; 8 bases agree with TRBD1. The CDR3 spans 14 residues. Germline trimming cut 3 bases from V and 8 bases from J; bases unmatched to any gene: 5. Per germline, CDR1 MGHRA and CDR2 YSYEKL. CDR3 nucleotide sequence: TGCGCCAGCAGCCACAGGACAGGGCCGGAAAAACTGTTTTTT. This translates into CASSHRTGPEKLFF.